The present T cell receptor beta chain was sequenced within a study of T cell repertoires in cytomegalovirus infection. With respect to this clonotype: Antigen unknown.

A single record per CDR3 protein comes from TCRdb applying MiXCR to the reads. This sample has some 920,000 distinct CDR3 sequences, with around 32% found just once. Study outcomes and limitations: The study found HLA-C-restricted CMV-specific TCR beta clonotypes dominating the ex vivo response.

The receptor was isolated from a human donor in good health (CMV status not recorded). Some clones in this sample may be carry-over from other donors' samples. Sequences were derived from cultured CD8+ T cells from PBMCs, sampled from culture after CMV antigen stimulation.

The CDR3: CATSERDRTFQETQYF. As DNA, the CDR3 is TGTGCCACCAGTGAACGGGACAGAACCTTCCAAGAGACCCAGTACTTC. This chain connects TRBV24-1 to TRBJ2-5; the match to TRBD1 covers 7 bases. CDR3 length equals 16 residues. CDR1 and CDR2 (germline): KGHDR, SFDVKD. V was clipped by 4 bases and J by 1 base; unmatched bases: 8.